This T cell receptor (beta chain) stems from a study of early T cells in non-severe SARS-CoV-2 infection. Across the study: The chains were unpaired, and the sequenced material was bulk RNA from unsorted whole blood.

Separate cDNA molecules each had unique molecular identifiers attached to them. Using its own MiXCR run on the 5' RACE reads, TCRdb lists one record per CDR3 protein. Of about 98,000 distinct CDR3 sequences in the sample, 9.5% to 12% were seen once. This clonotype was picked up many times. Its antigen remains unidentified. Study-wide points: A preference for anti-spike CD8 responses marked VDJdb matching, which missed private and CD4 specificities.

Germline values: CDR1 MNHEY, CDR2 SVGAGI. V shed 0 bases and J 3 bases; nucleotides not matched to a gene: 9. The length of the CDR3 is 19 residues. This rearrangement joins TRBV6-5 to TRBJ2-2, with 11 positions matching TRBD1. The sample was whole blood. The sequence derives from an adult who was a healthcare worker with PCR-confirmed SARS-CoV-2 infection or an uninfected control (not recorded which). The CDR3 DNA is TGTGCCAGCAGTTACTCGCGAAACCGGGACAGGGGGGACACCGGGGAGCTGTTTTTT. It translates to CASSYSRNRDRGDTGELFF.